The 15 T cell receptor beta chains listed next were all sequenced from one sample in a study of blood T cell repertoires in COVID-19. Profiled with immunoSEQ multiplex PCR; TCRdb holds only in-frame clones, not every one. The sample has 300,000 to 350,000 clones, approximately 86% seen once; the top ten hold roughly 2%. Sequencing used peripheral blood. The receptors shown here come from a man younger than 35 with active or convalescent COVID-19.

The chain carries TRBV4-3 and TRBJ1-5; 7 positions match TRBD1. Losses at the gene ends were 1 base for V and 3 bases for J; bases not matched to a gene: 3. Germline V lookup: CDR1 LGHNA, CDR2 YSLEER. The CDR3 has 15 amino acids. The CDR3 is CASSQGQGDNQPQHF. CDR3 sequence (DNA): TGCGCCAGCAGCCAAGGACAGGGAGACAATCAGCCCCAGCATTTT.

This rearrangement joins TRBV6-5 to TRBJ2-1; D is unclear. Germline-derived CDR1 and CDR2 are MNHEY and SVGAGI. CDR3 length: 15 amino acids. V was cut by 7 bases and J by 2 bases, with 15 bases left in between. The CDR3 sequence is CASIPFETAYNEQFF. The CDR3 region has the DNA TGTGCCAGCATACCCTTTGAAACAGCCTACAATGAGCAGTTCTTC.

The CDR3 DNA reads TGTGCCAGCAGCTTGTCGAGCGGGGGGGCCCGGGATACGCAGTATTTT. It translates to CASSLSSGGARDTQYF. The chain couples TRBV7-6 to TRBJ2-3; TRBD2 aligns across 10 bases. This CDR3 has 16 residues. Germline V gene data show CDR1 as SGHVS and CDR2 as FNYEAQ. J gave up 6 bases and V 3 bases, and 9 bases lay outside the gene matches. The entire variable domain, with the rest obtained from reference TRBV7-6 and TRBJ2-3, is as follows: GAGVSQSPRYKVTKRGQDVALRCDPISGHVSLYWYRQALGQGPEFLTYFNYEAQQDKSGLPNDRFSAERPEGSISTLTIQRTEQRDSAMYRCASSLSSGGARDTQYFGPGTRLTVL.

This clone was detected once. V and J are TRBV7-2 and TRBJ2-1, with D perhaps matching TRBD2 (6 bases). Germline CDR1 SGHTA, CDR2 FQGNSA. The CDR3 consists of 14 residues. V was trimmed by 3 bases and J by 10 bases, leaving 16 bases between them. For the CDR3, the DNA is TGTGCCAGCAGCTTTCGACTTGCGGGGAACGAGCAGTTCTTC. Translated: CASSFRLAGNEQFF.

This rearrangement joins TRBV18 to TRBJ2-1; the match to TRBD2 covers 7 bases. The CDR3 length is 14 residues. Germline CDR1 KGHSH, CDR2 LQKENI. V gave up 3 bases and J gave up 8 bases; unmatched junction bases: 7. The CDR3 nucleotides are TGTGCCAGCTCACCGAGACGGGAGGCCGATGAGCAGTTCTTC. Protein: CASSPRREADEQFF.

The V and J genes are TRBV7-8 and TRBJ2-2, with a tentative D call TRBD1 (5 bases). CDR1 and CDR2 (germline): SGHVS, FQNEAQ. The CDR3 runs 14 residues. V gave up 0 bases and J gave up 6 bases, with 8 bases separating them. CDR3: CASSLADRPGELFF. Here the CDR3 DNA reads TGTGCCAGCAGCTTAGCAGACAGACCCGGGGAGCTGTTTTTT.

The CDR3: CASSLPSGGYNEQFF. As DNA, the CDR3 is TGTGCCAGCAGTTTACCCAGCGGGGGCTACAATGAGCAGTTCTTC. The chain joins TRBV27 to TRBJ2-1; 8 nucleotides agree with TRBD2. V was pared by 2 bases and J by 3 bases, with 3 bases of the junction left unmatched. The V gene's germline CDR1 is MNHEY and CDR2 SMNVEV (reference sequence). This CDR3 region has 15 residues.

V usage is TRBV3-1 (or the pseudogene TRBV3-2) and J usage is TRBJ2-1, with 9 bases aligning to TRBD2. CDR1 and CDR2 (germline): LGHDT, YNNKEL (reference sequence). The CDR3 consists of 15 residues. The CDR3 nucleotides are TGTCCCCGCAGACCGCGGGGGGGGGCCTACAATGAGCAGTTCTTC. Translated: CPRRPRGGAYNEQFF.

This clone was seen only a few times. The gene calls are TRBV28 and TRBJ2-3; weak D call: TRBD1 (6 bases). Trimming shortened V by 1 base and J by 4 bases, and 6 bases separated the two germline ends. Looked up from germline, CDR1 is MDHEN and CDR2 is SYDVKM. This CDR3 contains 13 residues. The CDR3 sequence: CASSLSGADTQYF. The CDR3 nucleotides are TGTGCCAGCAGTTTATCAGGGGCAGATACGCAGTATTTT.

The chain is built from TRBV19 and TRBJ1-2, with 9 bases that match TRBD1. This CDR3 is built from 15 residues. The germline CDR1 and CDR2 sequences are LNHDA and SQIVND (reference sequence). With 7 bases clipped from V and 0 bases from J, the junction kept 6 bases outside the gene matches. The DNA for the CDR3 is TGTGCCAGTACCATACGGGACAGGGCTAACTATGGCTACACCTTC. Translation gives CASTIRDRANYGYTF.

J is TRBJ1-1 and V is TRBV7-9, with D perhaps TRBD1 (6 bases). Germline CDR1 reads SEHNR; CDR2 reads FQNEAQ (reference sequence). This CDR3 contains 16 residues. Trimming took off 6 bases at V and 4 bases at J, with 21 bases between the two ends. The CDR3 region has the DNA TGTGCCAGCAGGATCCCAACGTCAGGGGTTGTCACTGAAGCTTTCTTT. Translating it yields CASRIPTSGVVTEAFF.

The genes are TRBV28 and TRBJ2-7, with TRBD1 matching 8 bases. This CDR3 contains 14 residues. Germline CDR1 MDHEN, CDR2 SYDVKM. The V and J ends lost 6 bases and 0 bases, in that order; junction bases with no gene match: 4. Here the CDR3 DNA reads TGTGCCAGCAGCCGGACAGGGTCCTCCTACGAGCAGTACTTC. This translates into CASSRTGSSYEQYF.

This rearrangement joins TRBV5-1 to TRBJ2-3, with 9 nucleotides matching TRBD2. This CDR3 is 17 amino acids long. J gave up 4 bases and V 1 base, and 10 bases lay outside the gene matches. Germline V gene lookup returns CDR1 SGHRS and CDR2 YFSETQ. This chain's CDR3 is CASSLLPSGIEADTQYF. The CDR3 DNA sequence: TGCGCCAGCAGCTTGCTGCCTAGCGGGATTGAGGCAGATACGCAGTATTTT.

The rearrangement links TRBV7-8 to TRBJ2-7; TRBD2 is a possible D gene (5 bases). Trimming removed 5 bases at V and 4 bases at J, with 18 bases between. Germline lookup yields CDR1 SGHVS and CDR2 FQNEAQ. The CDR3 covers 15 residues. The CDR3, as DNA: TGTGCCAGCAGCCGCCGCGCCGGAGGAGATTACGAGCAGTACTTC. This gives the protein CASSRRAGGDYEQYF.

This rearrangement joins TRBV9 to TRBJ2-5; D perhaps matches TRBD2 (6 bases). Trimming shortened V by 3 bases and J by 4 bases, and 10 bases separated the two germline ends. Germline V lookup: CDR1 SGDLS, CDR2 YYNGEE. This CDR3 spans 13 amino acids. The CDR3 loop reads CASSGVGGETQYF. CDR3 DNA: TGTGCCAGCAGCGGGGTGGGGGGAGAGACCCAGTACTTC.